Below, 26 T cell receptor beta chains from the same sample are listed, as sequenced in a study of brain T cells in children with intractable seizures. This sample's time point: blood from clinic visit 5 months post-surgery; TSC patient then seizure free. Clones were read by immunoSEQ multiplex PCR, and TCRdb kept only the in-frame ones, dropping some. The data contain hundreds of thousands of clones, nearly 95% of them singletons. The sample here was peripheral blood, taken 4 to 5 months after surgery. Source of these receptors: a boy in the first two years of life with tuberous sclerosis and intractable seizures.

The CDR3 nucleotides are TGTGCCAGTAGACAGTCGGGGAGACCTGAAGCTTTCTTT. It encodes CASRQSGRPEAFF. V is TRBV19 and J is TRBJ1-1, with D hard to call. CDR1 is LNHDA, CDR2 SQIVND, per germline (reference sequence). CDR3 length: 13 amino acids. The V and J ends lost 6 bases and 6 bases respectively, with 14 bases between them.

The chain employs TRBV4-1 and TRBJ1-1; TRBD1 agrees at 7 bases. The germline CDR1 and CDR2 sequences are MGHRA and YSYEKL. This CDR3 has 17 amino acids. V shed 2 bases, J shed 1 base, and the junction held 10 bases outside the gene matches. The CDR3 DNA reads TGCGCCAGCAGCCAATCACACCGACAGGGTCAGAACACTGAAGCTTTCTTT. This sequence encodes CASSQSHRQGQNTEAFF.

CDR3 DNA sequence: TGTGCCAGCAGCCAGGACAGGCCAGATACGCAGTATTTT. Translating gives CASSQDRPDTQYF. This chain links TRBV5-4 with TRBJ2-3, with 7 bases lining up with TRBD1. With 4 bases clipped from V and 4 bases from J, the junction kept 3 bases outside the gene matches. The CDR3 runs 13 residues. Looked up from germline, CDR1 is SGHNT and CDR2 is YYREEE (reference sequence).

CDR3 residues: CATSDSRLAGGYEQFF. Written as DNA, the CDR3 is TGTGCCACCAGTGATTCTCGACTAGCGGGAGGGTATGAGCAGTTCTTC. The chain couples TRBV24-1 to TRBJ2-1; 14 nucleotides align to TRBD2. Looked up from germline, CDR1 is KGHDR and CDR2 is SFDVKD. V was clipped by 2 bases and J by 8 bases; unmatched bases: 4. There are 16 residues in the CDR3.

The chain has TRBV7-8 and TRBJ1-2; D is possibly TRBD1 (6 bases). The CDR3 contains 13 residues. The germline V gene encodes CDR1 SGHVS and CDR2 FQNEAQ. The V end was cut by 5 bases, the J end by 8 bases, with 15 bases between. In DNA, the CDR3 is TGTGCCAGCAGCCCTGGCCGGGGGGGCGGCTACACCTTC. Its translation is CASSPGRGGGYTF.

The CDR3 spells CASSDRGLTNTGELFF. The CDR3 DNA sequence: TGTGCCAGTTCAGACAGGGGGCTAACGAACACCGGGGAGCTGTTTTTT. The chain employs TRBV19 and TRBJ2-2, with 10 bases identical to TRBD1. CDR1 and CDR2 (germline): LNHDA, SQIVND (reference sequence). V shed 8 bases and J 0 bases; nucleotides not matched to a gene: 6. The CDR3 has 16 residues.

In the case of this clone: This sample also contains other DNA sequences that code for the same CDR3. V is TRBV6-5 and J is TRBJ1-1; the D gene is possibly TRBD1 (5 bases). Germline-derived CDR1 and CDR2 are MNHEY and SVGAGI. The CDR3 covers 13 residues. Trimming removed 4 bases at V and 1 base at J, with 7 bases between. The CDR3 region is CASSWGGNTEAFF. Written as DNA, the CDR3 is TGTGCCAGCAGTTGGGGGGGGAACACTGAAGCTTTCTTT.

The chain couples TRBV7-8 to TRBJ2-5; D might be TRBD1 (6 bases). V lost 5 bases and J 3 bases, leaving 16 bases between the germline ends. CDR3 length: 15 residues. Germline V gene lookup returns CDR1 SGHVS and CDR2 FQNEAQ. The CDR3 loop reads CASSNRLTGKETQYF. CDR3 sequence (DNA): TGTGCCAGCAGCAACCGGCTGACAGGAAAAGAGACCCAGTACTTC.

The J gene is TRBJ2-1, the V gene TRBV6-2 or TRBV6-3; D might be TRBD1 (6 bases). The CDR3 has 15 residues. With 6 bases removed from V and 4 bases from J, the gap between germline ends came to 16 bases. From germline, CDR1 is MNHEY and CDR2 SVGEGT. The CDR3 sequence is CASRYRELVYNEQFF. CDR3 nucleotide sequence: TGTGCCAGCAGGTACAGGGAGTTGGTATACAATGAGCAGTTCTTC.

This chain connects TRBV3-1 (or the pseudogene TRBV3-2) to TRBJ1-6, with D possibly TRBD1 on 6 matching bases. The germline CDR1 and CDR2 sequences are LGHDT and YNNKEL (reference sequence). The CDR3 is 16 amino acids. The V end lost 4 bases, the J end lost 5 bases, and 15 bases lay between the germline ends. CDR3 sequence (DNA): TGTGCCAGCAGCCTCACAGGGACCGACAATAATTCACCCCTCCACTTT. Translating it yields CASSLTGTDNNSPLHF.

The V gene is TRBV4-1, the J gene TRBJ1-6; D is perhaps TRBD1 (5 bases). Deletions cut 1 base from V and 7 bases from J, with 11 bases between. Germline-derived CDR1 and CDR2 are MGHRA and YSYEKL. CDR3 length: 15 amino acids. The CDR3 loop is CASSQATATNSPLHF. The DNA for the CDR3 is TGCGCCAGCAGCCAAGCGACAGCCACGAATTCACCCCTCCACTTT.

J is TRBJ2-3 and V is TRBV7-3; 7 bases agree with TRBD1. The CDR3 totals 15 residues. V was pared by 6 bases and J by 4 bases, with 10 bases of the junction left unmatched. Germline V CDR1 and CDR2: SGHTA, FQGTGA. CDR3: CASSRITGAPDTQYF. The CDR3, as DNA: TGTGCCAGCAGTCGAATTACAGGGGCCCCAGATACGCAGTATTTT.

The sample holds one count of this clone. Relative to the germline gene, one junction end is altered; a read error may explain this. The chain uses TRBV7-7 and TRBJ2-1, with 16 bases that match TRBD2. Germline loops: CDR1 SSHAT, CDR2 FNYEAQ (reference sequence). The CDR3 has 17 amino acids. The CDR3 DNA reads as TGTGCTAGCAGCCCTTCAGCGGGACTAGCGGGAGGGAGTGAGCAGTTCTTC. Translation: CASSPSAGLAGGSEQFF.

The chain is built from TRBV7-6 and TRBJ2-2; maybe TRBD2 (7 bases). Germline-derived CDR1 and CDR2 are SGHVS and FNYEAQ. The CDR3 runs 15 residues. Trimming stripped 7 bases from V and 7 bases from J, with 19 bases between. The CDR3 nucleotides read TGTGCCAGCAATACGTTAGGGGGGGCCGGCGGGGAGCTGTTTTTT. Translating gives CASNTLGGAGGELFF.

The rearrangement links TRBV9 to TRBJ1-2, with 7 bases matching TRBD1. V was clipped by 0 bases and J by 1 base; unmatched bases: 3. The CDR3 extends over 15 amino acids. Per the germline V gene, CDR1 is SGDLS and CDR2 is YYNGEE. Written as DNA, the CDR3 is TGTGCCAGCAGCGTAGATCGGGACAGTAACTATGGCTACACCTTC. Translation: CASSVDRDSNYGYTF.

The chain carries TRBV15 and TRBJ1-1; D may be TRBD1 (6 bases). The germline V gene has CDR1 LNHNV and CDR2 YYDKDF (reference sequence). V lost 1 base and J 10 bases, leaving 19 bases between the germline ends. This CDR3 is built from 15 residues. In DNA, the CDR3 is TGTGCCACCAGCAGAGTAGGGCAGGGGATATACGGAGCTTTCTTT. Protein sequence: CATSRVGQGIYGAFF. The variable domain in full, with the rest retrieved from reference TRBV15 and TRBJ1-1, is DAMVIQNPRYQVTQFGKPVTLSCSQTLNHNVMYWYQQKSSQAPKLLFHYYDKDFNNEADTPDNFQSRRPNTSFCFLDIRSPGLGDTAMYLCATSRVGQGIYGAFFGQGTRLTVV.

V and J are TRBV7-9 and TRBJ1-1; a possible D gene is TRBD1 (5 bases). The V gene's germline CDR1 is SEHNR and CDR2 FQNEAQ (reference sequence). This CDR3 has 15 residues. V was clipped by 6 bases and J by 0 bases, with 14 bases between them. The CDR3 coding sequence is TGTGCCAGCAGGTCGTACAGGAGCCTGAACACTGAAGCTTTCTTT. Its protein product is CASRSYRSLNTEAFF.

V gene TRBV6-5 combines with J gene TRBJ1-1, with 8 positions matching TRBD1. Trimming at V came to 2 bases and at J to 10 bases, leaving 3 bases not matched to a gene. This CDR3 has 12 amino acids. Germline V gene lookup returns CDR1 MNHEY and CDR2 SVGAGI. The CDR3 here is CASSYTGQAAFF. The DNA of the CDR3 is TGTGCCAGCAGTTACACGGGACAGGCAGCTTTCTTT.

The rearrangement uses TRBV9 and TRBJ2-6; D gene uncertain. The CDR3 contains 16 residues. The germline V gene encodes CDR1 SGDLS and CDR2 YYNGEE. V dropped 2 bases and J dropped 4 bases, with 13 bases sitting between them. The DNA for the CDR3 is TGTGCCAGCAGCGTTGCAGCCACCTGGGGGGCCAACGTCCTGACTTTC. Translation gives CASSVAATWGANVLTF. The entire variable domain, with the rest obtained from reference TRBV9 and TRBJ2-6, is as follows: DSGVTQTPKHLITATGQRVTLRCSPRSGDLSVYWYQQSLDQGLQFLIQYYNGEERAKGNILERFSAQQFPDLHSELNLSSLELGDSALYFCASSVAATWGANVLTFGAGSRLTVL.

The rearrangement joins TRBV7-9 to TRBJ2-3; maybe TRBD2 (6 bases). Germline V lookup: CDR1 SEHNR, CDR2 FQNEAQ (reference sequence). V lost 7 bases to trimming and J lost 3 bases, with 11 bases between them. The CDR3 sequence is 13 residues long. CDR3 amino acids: CASNRGWTDTQYF. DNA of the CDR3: TGTGCCAGCAATCGGGGGTGGACAGATACGCAGTATTTT.

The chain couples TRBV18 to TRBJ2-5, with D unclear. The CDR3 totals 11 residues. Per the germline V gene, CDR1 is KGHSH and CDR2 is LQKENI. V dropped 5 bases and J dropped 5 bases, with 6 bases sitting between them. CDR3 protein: CASSEGETQYF. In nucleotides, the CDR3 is TGTGCCAGCTCAGAAGGGGAGACCCAGTACTTC.

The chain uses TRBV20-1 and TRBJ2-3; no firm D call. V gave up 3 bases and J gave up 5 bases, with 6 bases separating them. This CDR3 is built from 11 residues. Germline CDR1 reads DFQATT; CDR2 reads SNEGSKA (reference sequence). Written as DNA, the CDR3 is TGCAGTGCTAGCGTGGAAGATACGCAGTATTTT. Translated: CSASVEDTQYF.

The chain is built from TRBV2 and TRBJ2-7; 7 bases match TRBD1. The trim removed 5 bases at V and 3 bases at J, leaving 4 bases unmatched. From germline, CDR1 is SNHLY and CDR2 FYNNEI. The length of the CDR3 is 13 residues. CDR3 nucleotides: TGTGCCAGCAGTAGGGACAGAGTCTACGAGCAGTACTTC. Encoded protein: CASSRDRVYEQYF.

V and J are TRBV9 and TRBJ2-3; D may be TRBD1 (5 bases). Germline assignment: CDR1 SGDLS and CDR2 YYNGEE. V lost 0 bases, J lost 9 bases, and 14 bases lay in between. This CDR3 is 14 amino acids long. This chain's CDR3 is CASSVAPQGLTQYF. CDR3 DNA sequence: TGTGCCAGCAGCGTAGCTCCTCAGGGTTTAACGCAGTATTTT.

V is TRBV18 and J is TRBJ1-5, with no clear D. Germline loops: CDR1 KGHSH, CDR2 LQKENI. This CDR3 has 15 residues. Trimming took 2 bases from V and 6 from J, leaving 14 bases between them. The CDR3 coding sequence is TGTGCCAGCTCACCAGATAAGGCTTTGGGTCAGCCCCAGCATTTT. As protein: CASSPDKALGQPQHF. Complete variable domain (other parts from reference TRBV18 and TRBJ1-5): NAGVMQNPRHLVRRRGQEARLRCSPMKGHSHVYWYRQLPEEGLKFMVYLQKENIIDESGMPKERFSAEFPKEGPSILRIQQVVRGDSAAYFCASSPDKALGQPQHFGDGTRLSIL.

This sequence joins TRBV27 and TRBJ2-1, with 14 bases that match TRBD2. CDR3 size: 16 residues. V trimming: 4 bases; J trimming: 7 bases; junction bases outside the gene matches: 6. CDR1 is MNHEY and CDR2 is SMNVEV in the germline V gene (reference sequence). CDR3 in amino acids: CASSSPGTSGRNEQFF. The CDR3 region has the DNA TGTGCCAGCAGTTCCCCCGGGACTAGCGGGAGAAATGAGCAGTTCTTC.